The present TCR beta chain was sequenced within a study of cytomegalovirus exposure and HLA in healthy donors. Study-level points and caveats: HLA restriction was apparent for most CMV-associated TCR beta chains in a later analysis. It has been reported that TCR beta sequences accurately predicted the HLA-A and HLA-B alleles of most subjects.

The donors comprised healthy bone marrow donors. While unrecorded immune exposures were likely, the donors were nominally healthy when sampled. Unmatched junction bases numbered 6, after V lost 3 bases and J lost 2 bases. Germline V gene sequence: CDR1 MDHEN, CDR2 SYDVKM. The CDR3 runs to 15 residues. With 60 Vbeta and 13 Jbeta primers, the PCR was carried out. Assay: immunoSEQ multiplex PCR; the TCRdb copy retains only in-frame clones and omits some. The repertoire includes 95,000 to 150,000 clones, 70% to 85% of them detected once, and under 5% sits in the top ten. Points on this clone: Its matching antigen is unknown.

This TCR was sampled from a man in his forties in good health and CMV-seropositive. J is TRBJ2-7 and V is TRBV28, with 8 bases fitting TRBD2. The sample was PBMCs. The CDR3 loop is CASSFFSGTTYEQYF. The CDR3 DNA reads TGTGCCAGCAGTTTTTTTAGCGGGACGACCTACGAGCAGTACTTC.